This T cell receptor beta chain was sequenced in a study of human T cells and chemical hapten exposure. TCRdb re-called the RACE reads through MiXCR, storing one row per CDR3 protein. The sample carries about 50,000 distinct CDR3 sequences, roughly 4.5% recorded once. J gave up 5 bases and V 0 bases, and 4 bases lay outside the gene matches. Germline loops: CDR1 MNHEY, CDR2 SVGEGT. CDR3 length equals 15 residues. This clonotype was seen a few times. Time point meaning: healthy volunteer bleed at 2 weeks. Before extraction, the whole blood was not fractionated, and total RNA was taken from it. This sequence was found in a female donor in good health. Some clones in this sample may be carry-over from other donors' samples. The chain is built from TRBV6-2 or TRBV6-3 and TRBJ2-5, with TRBD1 matching over 9 bases. The specimen sequenced was whole blood. CDR3 DNA: TGTGCCAGCAGTTACTCAAGACAGGGGGGCGAGACCCAGTACTTC. Translated, it gives CASSYSRQGGETQYF.